Below are 26 T cell receptor beta chains sequenced from a single sample in a study of T-cell reconstitution after alpha-beta-depleted transplantation in children. The library targeted TCRbeta and was prepared with unique molecular identifiers. TCRdb reprocessed the PCR reads with MiXCR, giving one entry per CDR3 protein. The sample lists about 410,000 distinct CDR3 sequences; around 20% were seen once. The specimen comprised PBMCs from the stem cell graft donor, sampled from the stem cell graft. The receptors were gathered from a human donor who donated a stem cell graft to a child with acute myeloid leukemia.

A remark on this clonotype: At one end, the junction sequence differs from germline, possibly due to a read error. The chain combines TRBV28 with TRBJ2-1; TRBD2 matches 11 bases. CDR3 length: 15 residues. CDR1 and CDR2 (germline): MDHEN, SYDVKM. This chain's CDR3 is CASSLELAGVNERFF. The CDR3 DNA reads TGTGCCAGCAGTTTAGAACTAGCGGGGGTCAATGAGCGGTTCTTC.

The chain has TRBV12-3 or TRBV12-4 and TRBJ2-7; 7 bases fit TRBD2. The junction had 5 bases not matched to a gene; V was cut back by 0 bases and J by 3 bases. There are 15 residues in the CDR3. CDR3 sequence (DNA): TGTGCCAGCAGTTTAGCGGGAGGGCCCGTCTACGAGCAGTACTTC. This gives the protein CASSLAGGPVYEQYF.

The V call is TRBV14, the J call TRBJ2-1; D unclear. Trimming took off 4 bases at V and 5 bases at J, with 9 bases between the two ends. The length of the CDR3 is 13 residues. Germline lookup yields CDR1 SGHDN and CDR2 FVKESK. The CDR3 region has the DNA TGTGCCAGCAGCCCTGCATCAAACAATGAGCAGTTCTTC. Encoded protein: CASSPASNNEQFF.

V is TRBV9 and J is TRBJ2-1; TRBD1 is a possible D gene (6 bases). The germline V and J ends were trimmed by 1 base and 0 bases, with 14 bases remaining between them. The CDR3 contains 17 residues. Germline V gene data show CDR1 as SGDLS and CDR2 as YYNGEE. The CDR3 DNA reads TGTGCCAGCAGCGTAAATGAGGGGGAAAGCTCCTACAATGAGCAGTTCTTC. Its translation is CASSVNEGESSYNEQFF.

This clonotype came up a few times. The chain has TRBV12-3 or TRBV12-4 and TRBJ2-7; D is perhaps TRBD2 (6 bases). The CDR3 has 15 amino acids. The ends were cut back, 8 bases at V and 6 bases at J, with 23 bases in the middle. The chain's CDR3 is CASAGGPGQYIEQYF. The DNA of the CDR3 is TGTGCCAGCGCCGGGGGACCGGGCCAATACATCGAGCAGTACTTC.

At least ten counts were recorded for this clonotype. The chain joins TRBV29-1 to TRBJ2-7, with 7 bases fitting TRBD1. The CDR3 length is 13 residues. V shed 4 bases, J shed 3 bases, and the junction held 6 bases outside the gene matches. The germline V gene has CDR1 SQVTM and CDR2 ANQGSEA. The chain's CDR3 is CSVGQGEIYEQYF. CDR3 nucleotides: TGCAGCGTTGGACAGGGCGAAATCTACGAGCAGTACTTC.

This clonotype was seen more than once but under ten times. This sequence joins TRBV12-3 or TRBV12-4 and TRBJ2-7; D is undetermined. V was trimmed by 1 base and J by 2 bases, leaving 9 bases between them. The CDR3 is 14 amino acids. The DNA for the CDR3 is TGTGCCAGCAGTTTAGTGGGCAGTGCCTACGAGCAGTACTTC. It translates to CASSLVGSAYEQYF.

This rearrangement joins TRBV5-1 to TRBJ2-3; 7 bases match TRBD2. Trimming at V came to 2 bases and at J to 0 bases, leaving 3 bases not matched to a gene. Germline CDR1 SGHRS, CDR2 YFSETQ. The length of the CDR3 is 15 residues. The chain's CDR3 is CASSFTSASTDTQYF. The CDR3 DNA follows: TGCGCCAGCAGCTTTACTAGCGCCAGCACAGATACGCAGTATTTT.

This clonotype was counted only a few times. This rearrangement joins TRBV15 to TRBJ2-7, with D possibly TRBD1 on 5 matching bases. Germline V gene lookup returns CDR1 LNHNV and CDR2 YYDKDF (reference sequence). The CDR3 is 16 amino acids. With 1 base removed from V and 2 bases from J, the gap between germline ends came to 15 bases. The CDR3 region is CATSRAGSGYPYEQYF. Here the CDR3 DNA reads TGTGCCACCAGCAGAGCCGGCTCAGGGTACCCCTACGAGCAGTACTTC.

This clonotype was seen more than once but under ten times. CDR3 protein: CASSLGLGQGSNTGELFF. CDR3 nucleotide sequence: TGTGCCAGCAGTTTGGGACTGGGACAGGGGTCGAACACCGGGGAGCTGTTTTTT. The chain employs TRBV12-3 or TRBV12-4 and TRBJ2-2; 10 bases line up with TRBD1. The V gene end was trimmed by 3 bases and the J gene end by 0 bases; junction bases not matched to a gene: 7. There are 18 residues in the CDR3.

The chain has TRBV20-1 and TRBJ2-7, with 9 nucleotides matching TRBD2. Germline V gene sequence: CDR1 DFQATT, CDR2 SNEGSKA (reference sequence). This CDR3 has 17 amino acids. Losses at the gene ends were 0 bases for V and 6 bases for J; bases not matched to a gene: 15. The CDR3 DNA follows: TGCAGTGCTAGAGATCAGTCTGGTAGCGGGGGTGTCTGCGAGCAGTACTTC. This codes for CSARDQSGSGGVCEQYF.

This clonotype has at least ten counts. The CDR3: CASTNSADTQYF. In DNA, the CDR3 is TGTGCCAGCACCAATTCAGCTGATACGCAGTATTTT. The chain recombines TRBV12-3 or TRBV12-4 with TRBJ2-3; D not certain. The V end lost 7 bases, the J end lost 6 bases, and 11 bases lay between the germline ends. The CDR3 consists of 12 residues.

The chain couples TRBV24-1 to TRBJ2-1; D gene unclear. Trimming stripped 4 bases from V and 7 bases from J, with 10 bases between. The CDR3 loop spans 13 amino acids. Per the germline V gene, CDR1 is KGHDR and CDR2 is SFDVKD. Written as DNA, the CDR3 is TGTGCCACCAGTGAGAAGGGAAGGAATGAGCAGTTCTTC. It codes for CATSEKGRNEQFF.

The chain uses TRBV15 and TRBJ2-2, with D perhaps being TRBD1 or TRBD2 (6 bases each). With 6 bases removed from V and 6 bases from J, the gap between germline ends came to 14 bases. Germline values: CDR1 LNHNV, CDR2 YYDKDF (reference sequence). The length of the CDR3 is 14 residues. CDR3 coding DNA: TGTGCCACCAGACCGGGGGCGCGGGCCGGGGAGCTGTTTTTT. Amino acid sequence: CATRPGARAGELFF.

This chain connects TRBV29-1 to TRBJ1-1; TRBD1 might be the D (5 bases). The CDR3 is 12 residues long. The germline V gene encodes CDR1 SQVTM and CDR2 ANQGSEA. Deletions cut 7 bases from V and 1 base from J, with 10 bases between. CDR3 nucleotide sequence: TGCAGCGGGGGACGGACGAACACTGAAGCTTTCTTT. It yields the protein CSGGRTNTEAFF.

V is TRBV28 and J is TRBJ2-1, with TRBD2 matching over 8 bases. With 7 bases clipped from V and 0 bases from J, the junction kept 2 bases outside the gene matches. Germline V lookup: CDR1 MDHEN, CDR2 SYDVKM. CDR3 length: 14 amino acids. CDR3 nucleotide sequence: TGTGCCAGCATTACTAGCGGCTCCTACAATGAGCAGTTCTTC. It encodes CASITSGSYNEQFF.

This chain joins TRBV5-6 and TRBJ2-1; the match to TRBD2 covers 8 bases. This CDR3 is 14 amino acids long. Trimming took 4 bases from V and 7 from J; bases not matched to a gene: 7. Germline-derived CDR1 and CDR2 are SGHDT and YYEEEE. CDR3 loop: CASSQGLERNEQFF. The CDR3 bases are TGTGCCAGCAGCCAGGGACTAGAGCGGAATGAGCAGTTCTTC.

This clonotype was counted many times. The chain couples TRBV4-3 to TRBJ2-7; D uncertain. CDR3 length: 15 amino acids. Looked up from germline, CDR1 is LGHNA and CDR2 is YSLEER. With 0 bases removed from V and 0 bases from J, the gap between germline ends came to 9 bases. The DNA for the CDR3 is TGCGCCAGCAGCCAAGAGGGAATGAGCTCCTACGAGCAGTACTTC. Its translation: CASSQEGMSSYEQYF.

This clonotype has only a few counts. The V call is TRBV27, the J call TRBJ2-5; 7 bases match TRBD2. Germline lookup yields CDR1 MNHEY and CDR2 SMNVEV (reference sequence). The CDR3 has 17 residues. The V gene end was trimmed by 2 bases and the J gene end by 4 bases; junction bases not matched to a gene: 13. The CDR3 bases are TGTGCCAGCAGTTTAAAGGGCCCGGCTGGGAGGGCAGAGACCCAGTACTTC. Translated, it gives CASSLKGPAGRAETQYF.

Many counts were recorded for this clonotype. This chain connects TRBV18 to TRBJ1-1; D unresolved. CDR1 and CDR2 from the germline V gene are KGHSH and LQKENI. This CDR3 has 13 amino acids. V was clipped by 0 bases and J by 5 bases, with 7 bases between them. The CDR3 spells CASSPPVQTEAFF. As DNA, the CDR3 is TGTGCCAGCTCACCACCGGTCCAGACTGAAGCTTTCTTT.

This clonotype was observed many times. The J gene is TRBJ2-7, the V gene TRBV20-1; D is undetermined. The CDR3 is 12 residues long. The ends were cut back, 7 bases at V and 3 bases at J, with 13 bases in the middle. Germline V gene sequence: CDR1 DFQATT, CDR2 SNEGSKA (reference sequence). The CDR3 region has the DNA TGCAGTGTCAGCACAATGGGCTACGAGCAGTACTTC. It is translated as CSVSTMGYEQYF.

J is TRBJ2-7 and V is TRBV18; 7 nucleotides line up with TRBD2. Germline lookup yields CDR1 KGHSH and CDR2 LQKENI. Trimming removed 5 bases from V and 3 bases from J; junction bases left unmatched: 7. The CDR3 has 14 residues. CDR3 loop: CASSGGEGLYEQYF. The CDR3 nucleotides are TGTGCCAGCTCAGGCGGGGAGGGACTCTACGAGCAGTACTTC.

This clonotype was found a few times. The V call is TRBV20-1, the J call TRBJ2-1, with 9 bases that match TRBD2. With 5 bases clipped from V and 3 bases from J, the junction kept 8 bases outside the gene matches. The CDR3 has 15 amino acids. CDR1 DFQATT and CDR2 SNEGSKA come from the germline V gene (reference sequence). The CDR3 loop reads CSAGPASGNYNEQFF. Written as DNA, the CDR3 is TGCAGTGCTGGGCCGGCTAGCGGGAACTACAATGAGCAGTTCTTC.

The V gene is TRBV5-5, the J gene TRBJ2-7, with a weak D call TRBD1 (6 bases). Between the trimmed V and J ends, which lost 6 bases and 0 bases, there was a span of 7 bases. The CDR3 contains 12 residues. The V gene's germline CDR1 is SGHKS and CDR2 YYEKEE (reference sequence). CDR3 in DNA: TGTGCCAGCACAGGGGTCTCCTACGAGCAGTACTTC. Its protein product is CASTGVSYEQYF.

Ten or more counts support this clonotype. This chain joins TRBV29-1 and TRBJ1-1, with a tentative D call TRBD1 (5 bases). V dropped 3 bases and J dropped 1 base, with 9 bases sitting between them. Per germline, CDR1 SQVTM and CDR2 ANQGSEA. The CDR3 is made up of 13 amino acids. In DNA form, the CDR3 reads TGCAGCGTTGAGGGCAGGGCGAACACTGAAGCTTTCTTT. Translated: CSVEGRANTEAFF. The full variable domain, rest sourced from reference TRBV29-1 and TRBJ1-1, is SAVISQKPSRDICQRGTSLTIQCQVDSQVTMMFWYRQQPGQSLTLIATANQGSEATYESGFVIDKFPISRPNLTFSTLTVSNMSPEDSSIYLCSVEGRANTEAFFGQGTRLTVV.

The chain employs TRBV7-9 and TRBJ2-6; D remains ambiguous. This CDR3 contains 15 residues. Trimming pared 3 bases from V and 0 bases from J, leaving 6 bases between. Germline V CDR1 and CDR2: SEHNR, FQNEAQ (reference sequence). In DNA form, the CDR3 reads TGTGCCAGCAGCTTCGCCTTCTCTGGGGCCAACGTCCTGACTTTC. It codes for CASSFAFSGANVLTF.